These 21 T cell receptor beta chains were sequenced from one sample in a study of blood T cells in healthy people across ages (dated by TCRdb to 2014 to 2015). Libraries were built with 5' RACE. Sequencing took place on an Illumina HiSeq 2500. A second PCR of about 6 to 11 cycles was performed with a sample-barcoded 5' primer and a J-beta primer mix. The public sequencing data were trimmed at Q25 with fastp and processed into clonotypes with MiXCR by TCRdb, which kept only in-frame beta chains. Each entry is one CDR3 protein sequence, shown with its most common DNA and genes. Across this sample there are roughly 790,000 distinct CDR3 sequences, with around 46% seen only once. The ten largest clones represent 20% of the sample. Sequenced: blood. All receptors derive from a woman in her sixties or seventies in good health.

In its sample, this clonotype was seen many times. The gene calls are TRBV18 and TRBJ1-6, with TRBD1 as a possible D gene (6 bases). Germline CDR1 is KGHSH and CDR2 is LQKENI. Trimming removed 3 bases at V and 7 bases at J, with 7 bases between. CDR3 size: 13 residues. In nucleotides, the CDR3 is TGTGCCAGCTCACCGGGGGCCAATTCACCCCTCCACTTT. Its protein product is CASSPGANSPLHF. The complete variable domain, with remaining parts taken from reference TRBV18 and TRBJ1-6, reads NAGVMQNPRHLVRRRGQEARLRCSPMKGHSHVYWYRQLPEEGLKFMVYLQKENIIDESGMPKERFSAEFPKEGPSILRIQQVVRGDSAAYFCASSPGANSPLHFGNGTRLTVT.

The table lists this clonotype with many counts. The chain couples TRBV3-1 to TRBJ2-7; D not certain. Trimming stripped 2 bases from V and 5 bases from J, with 4 bases between. CDR1 LGHDT and CDR2 YNNKEL come from the germline V gene (reference sequence). The CDR3 loop spans 11 amino acids. CDR3 DNA sequence: TGTGCCAGCAGCCAAATGAACGAGCAGTACTTC. Amino acid sequence: CASSQMNEQYF.

J is TRBJ2-3 and V is TRBV7-6; D perhaps matches TRBD2 (5 bases). V shed 0 bases and J shed 1 base, with 8 bases lying between them. This CDR3 spans 15 amino acids. Germline-derived CDR1 and CDR2 are SGHVS and FNYEAQ. The DNA for the CDR3 is TGTGCCAGCAGCTTAGCACTAGTGGGCACAGATACGCAGTATTTT. This encodes CASSLALVGTDTQYF. Full variable domain (rest looked up from reference TRBV7-6 and TRBJ2-3): GAGVSQSPRYKVTKRGQDVALRCDPISGHVSLYWYRQALGQGPEFLTYFNYEAQQDKSGLPNDRFSAERPEGSISTLTIQRTEQRDSAMYRCASSLALVGTDTQYFGPGTRLTVL.

As for this clonotype: One end of the junction varies from germline; a read error may be responsible. This chain joins TRBV5-1 and TRBJ1-2, with 7 bases that match TRBD1. The CDR3 is made up of 14 amino acids. CDR1 is SGHRS and CDR2 is YFSETQ in the germline V gene. The CDR3 DNA reads as TGCGCCAGCAGCCCAGAGGGACAGACCTATGGCTGCACCTTC. It codes for CASSPEGQTYGCTF.

This clonotype was seen a few times. The chain carries TRBV11-2 and TRBJ1-2; D is possibly TRBD1 (6 bases). The CDR3 has 16 amino acids. The ends were cut back, 5 bases at V and 0 bases at J, with 16 bases in the middle. Per germline, CDR1 SGHAT and CDR2 FQNNGV. The CDR3: CASSPRGTPANYGYTF. CDR3 sequence (DNA): TGTGCCAGCAGCCCCCGGGGGACACCAGCTAACTATGGCTACACCTTC.

The J gene is TRBJ2-3, the V gene TRBV6-1; 9 positions match TRBD1. Germline CDR1 MNHNS, CDR2 SASEGT. J was trimmed by 5 bases and V by 4 bases; bases with no gene match: 7. CDR3 length: 15 residues. The CDR3 spells CASSGSGQGVDTQYF. In nucleotides, the CDR3 is TGTGCCAGCAGTGGGTCGGGACAGGGTGTAGATACGCAGTATTTT.

The chain combines TRBV3-1 with TRBJ2-7; weak D call: TRBD1 (6 bases). Germline values: CDR1 LGHDT, CDR2 YNNKEL (reference sequence). Trimming stripped 1 base from V and 12 bases from J, with 10 bases between. The CDR3 consists of 11 residues. As DNA, the CDR3 is TGTGCCAGCAGCCAAGTAGACAGGACGTACTTC. Translating it yields CASSQVDRTYF.

This clonotype was counted between two and nine times. The chain is built from TRBV12-3 or TRBV12-4 and TRBJ1-6, with D unresolved. The CDR3 length is 14 residues. V was shortened by 3 bases and J by 8 bases, with 11 bases between the two germline ends. CDR3 DNA: TGTGCCAGCAGTTTCAGTGGTAAAGATTCACCCCTCCACTTT. Translation gives CASSFSGKDSPLHF.

The chain carries TRBV10-3 and TRBJ2-1; 8 nucleotides align to TRBD2. The germline V gene encodes CDR1 ENHRY and CDR2 SYGVKD. The CDR3 is 13 amino acids. With V trimmed by 9 bases and J by 2 bases, 3 bases remained unmatched. This CDR3 reads CAISSGPYNEQFF. The DNA of the CDR3 is TGTGCCATTTCTAGCGGGCCCTACAATGAGCAGTTCTTC.

This clonotype has only a few counts. CDR3 DNA: TGTGCCAGCAGCTTAAGGTTCGGCGGGGGGGCCTTAGGTGAGCAGTACTTC. Encoded protein: CASSLRFGGGALGEQYF. This sequence joins TRBV7-3 and TRBJ2-7, with 9 bases identical to TRBD2. Germline CDR1 and CDR2: SGHTA and FQGTGA. The CDR3 contains 17 residues. Trimming at V came to 1 base and at J to 7 bases, leaving 14 bases not matched to a gene.

The J gene is TRBJ2-1, the V gene TRBV5-1; 8 bases agree with TRBD1. V lost 4 bases to trimming and J lost 8 bases; unmatched junction nucleotides: 8. Germline CDR1 reads SGHRS; CDR2 reads YFSETQ. The CDR3 covers 14 residues. For the CDR3, the DNA is TGCGCCAGCAGCATTGCAGGGGGCGGGGATGAGCAGTTCTTC. It yields the protein CASSIAGGGDEQFF. Filled out from reference TRBV5-1 and TRBJ2-1, the complete variable domain reads KAGVTQTPRYLIKTRGQQVTLSCSPISGHRSVSWYQQTPGQGLQFLFEYFSETQRNKGNFPGRFSGRQFSNSRSEMNVSTLELGDSALYLCASSIAGGGDEQFFGPGTRLTVL.

Worth noting for this clonotype: One junction end does not reproduce the germline sequence, and a read error may be involved. The DNA of the CDR3 is TGTGCCAGCAGTTTTGGCTTAGCGGGAGTAGGGAAAGCAGATGCGCAGTATTTT. Protein: CASSFGLAGVGKADAQYF. The chain couples TRBV12-3 or TRBV12-4 to TRBJ2-3, with 9 bases identical to TRBD2. The CDR3 extends over 18 amino acids.

This clonotype was picked up a small number of times. This chain links TRBV2 with TRBJ1-1; D is unresolved. Deletions cut 5 bases from V and 9 bases from J, with 13 bases between. This CDR3 has 12 residues. Germline V gives CDR1 SNHLY, CDR2 FYNNEI. Written as DNA, the CDR3 is TGTGCCAGCAGTCTGAGGTATACCCAAGCTTTCTTT. It encodes CASSLRYTQAFF.

V usage is TRBV5-1 and J usage is TRBJ2-1, with D possibly called TRBD1 or TRBD2 (5 bases each). Germline V gene data show CDR1 as SGHRS and CDR2 as YFSETQ. The CDR3 covers 14 residues. Trimming left V 3 bases short and J 8 bases short, with 15 bases between. CDR3 DNA sequence: TGCGCCAGCAGCTGGGGGACCGTCGGGGATGAGCAGTTCTTC. Protein product: CASSWGTVGDEQFF. The full variable domain, completed using reference TRBV5-1 and TRBJ2-1, is KAGVTQTPRYLIKTRGQQVTLSCSPISGHRSVSWYQQTPGQGLQFLFEYFSETQRNKGNFPGRFSGRQFSNSRSEMNVSTLELGDSALYLCASSWGTVGDEQFFGPGTRLTVL.

The genes are TRBV2 and TRBJ2-5; D is unresolved. There are 11 residues in the CDR3. The germline gives CDR1 SNHLY, CDR2 FYNNEI. V was pared by 4 bases and J by 8 bases, with 8 bases between. This CDR3 reads CASSGEVTQYF. CDR3 bases: TGTGCCAGCAGTGGGGAAGTAACCCAGTACTTC. Complete variable domain (other parts from reference TRBV2 and TRBJ2-5): EPEVTQTPSHQVTQMGQEVILRCVPISNHLYFYWYRQILGQKVEFLVSFYNNEISEKSEIFDDQFSVERPDGSNFTLKIRSTKLEDSAMYFCASSGEVTQYFGPGTRLLVL.

This clonotype was recorded at least ten times. The V gene is TRBV29-1, the J gene TRBJ2-4, with D possibly TRBD1 on 6 matching bases. This CDR3 is 12 amino acids long. Trimming stripped 7 bases from V and 6 bases from J, with 13 bases between. Germline V gene data show CDR1 as SQVTM and CDR2 as ANQGSEA. CDR3 protein: CSGKRGGNIQYF. The CDR3, as DNA: TGCAGCGGTAAAAGAGGGGGAAACATTCAGTACTTC.

The chain is built from TRBV28 and TRBJ1-1, with D possibly being TRBD1 (5 bases). The CDR3 length is 15 residues. The V and J ends lost 3 bases and 1 base respectively, with 12 bases between them. From germline, CDR1 is MDHEN and CDR2 SYDVKM. In DNA form, the CDR3 reads TGTGCCAGCAGTTTTTGGGATACAGGGAACACTGAAGCTTTCTTT. Encoded protein: CASSFWDTGNTEAFF.

On this clonotype itself: This may be a read error: a much more frequent sequence differs by one nucleotide. The rearrangement uses TRBV20-1 and TRBJ2-1; 7 bases agree with TRBD1. The DNA matches TRBJ2-7 better at its end, which makes the J call doubtful. The CDR3 runs 15 residues. Germline V gene data show CDR1 as DFQATT and CDR2 as SNEGSKA (reference sequence). DNA of the CDR3: TGCAATGCTGATGAAACCGGGACAGATACCTACGAGCAGTACTTC. This encodes CNADETGTDTYEQYF.

The chain uses TRBV24-1 and TRBJ2-5; D not certain. With the DNA end fitting TRBJ2-7 better, the J assignment may be wrong. The CDR3 contains 14 residues. Germline loops: CDR1 KGHDR, CDR2 SFDVKD. The CDR3 bases are TGTGCCACCAGTGACGAACGCGCGGTTAGCGAGCAGTACTTC. This codes for CATSDERAVSEQYF.

The sample holds a few counts of this clonotype. This chain connects TRBV6-1 to TRBJ2-3; 7 bases line up with TRBD1. This CDR3 region has 13 residues. In germline, CDR1 is MNHNS, CDR2 SASEGT. Trimming removed 6 bases from V and 3 bases from J; junction bases left unmatched: 3. The CDR3 DNA is TGTGCCAGCAGATACAGGGGAACAGATACGCAGTATTTT. Translating it yields CASRYRGTDTQYF.

This clonotype was observed a few times. This chain joins TRBV20-1 and TRBJ2-1, with TRBD1 identical over 9 bases. Germline values: CDR1 DFQATT, CDR2 SNEGSKA (reference sequence). Trimming at V came to 3 bases and at J to 13 bases, leaving 7 bases not matched to a gene. CDR3 length: 12 amino acids. CDR3 coding DNA: TGCAGTGCTAGGCCTACAGGGGGCGCCCAGTTCTTC. Protein: CSARPTGGAQFF.